This T cell receptor (beta chain) was profiled in a study of human T cells and chemical hapten exposure. Overall study context: Alopecia areata, totalis or universalis affected patients, mainly female.

This clonotype was seen a few times. Time point described: patch test 2, 6 weeks after DPC sensitization. Treatment specified: therapeutic diphenylcyclopropenone sensitization with weekly scalp DPC. CDR1 SGHVS and CDR2 FQNEAQ come from the germline V gene. The V and J ends lost 4 bases and 5 bases, in that order; junction bases with no gene match: 2. This CDR3 has 13 amino acids. TCRdb ran MiXCR on the RACE reads and lists one entry per CDR3 protein. Of a few hundred thousand distinct CDR3 sequences listed, more than 5% are singletons. The receptor was isolated from a woman in her late teens or twenties with alopecia areata. Some clones in this sample may be carry-over from other donors' samples. The specimen comprised whole blood, sampled in connection with sensitization to the hapten diphenylcyclopropenone (DPC). This rearrangement joins TRBV7-8 to TRBJ2-3; 8 bases align to TRBD1. CDR3 sequence reads: CASSSGTGDTQYF. The CDR3 nucleotides are TGTGCCAGCAGCTCCGGGACAGGAGATACGCAGTATTTT.